A single sample is the source of the 21 T cell receptor beta chains below, sequenced in a study of metastatic and nonmetastatic thyroid tumors. MiXCR was used by TCRdb to re-call the PCR reads. This table has about 45,000 clones, 4% to 5% appearing once. Until they underwent thyroid surgery, no patient had received any treatment. What was sequenced was blood. These receptors originate from a female donor with papillary thyroid cancer or a benign thyroid nodule (not recorded which). Some clones in this sample may be carry-over from other donors' samples.

This clone occurred many times. The chain carries TRBV25-1 and TRBJ2-1; D not certain. Trimming shortened V by 1 base and J by 10 bases, and 20 bases separated the two germline ends. The length of the CDR3 is 16 residues. Germline loops: CDR1 MGHDK, CDR2 SYGVNS. The CDR3 coding sequence is TGTGCCAGCAGTGAATTAGTTGGCAGCCTAAAACCCGAGCAGTTCTTC. Its protein product is CASSELVGSLKPEQFF. The full variable domain, completed using reference TRBV25-1 and TRBJ2-1, is EADIYQTPRYLVIGTGKKITLECSQTMGHDKMYWYQQDPGMELHLIHYSYGVNSTEKGDLSSESTVSRIRTEHFPLTLESARPSHTSQYLCASSELVGSLKPEQFFGPGTRLTVL.

This clone was recorded many times. This chain connects TRBV7-9 to TRBJ2-3; perhaps TRBD2 as D (6 bases). Trimming left V 5 bases short and J 6 bases short, with 18 bases between. CDR3 length: 15 residues. Germline V gives CDR1 SEHNR, CDR2 FQNEAQ (reference sequence). The CDR3 spells CASSPPPWEEDTQYF. In nucleotides, the CDR3 is TGTGCCAGCAGCCCCCCTCCCTGGGAGGAGGATACGCAGTATTTT.

This clone was seen a handful of times. The chain employs TRBV2 and TRBJ1-5, with 8 positions matching TRBD1. With 2 bases clipped from V and 6 bases from J, the junction kept 21 bases outside the gene matches. The V gene's germline CDR1 is SNHLY and CDR2 FYNNEI. This CDR3 contains 20 residues. CDR3 bases: TGTGCCAGCAGTGAAATGGTCGGCCTCCGACGACAGGGGAATCGTCAGCCCCAGCATTTT. Translation gives CASSEMVGLRRQGNRQPQHF.

This clone occurred a few times. The chain uses TRBV20-1 and TRBJ2-2; 7 nucleotides line up with TRBD1. V was clipped by 5 bases and J by 3 bases; unmatched bases: 6. Per the germline V gene, CDR1 is DFQATT and CDR2 is SNEGSKA (reference sequence). The CDR3 is made up of 14 amino acids. CDR3 in amino acids: CSAWNGTDTGELFF. DNA of the CDR3: TGCAGTGCTTGGAACGGGACAGACACCGGGGAGCTGTTTTTT.

The table lists this clone with many counts. The V and J genes are TRBV10-2 and TRBJ2-7, with D possibly matching TRBD1 (6 bases). V was trimmed by 0 bases and J by 2 bases, leaving 14 bases between them. This CDR3 is 16 amino acids long. CDR1 is WSHSY, CDR2 SAAADI, per germline. CDR3 DNA: TGCGCCAGCAGTGAGTCGACTCTGGGGGCAGCCTACGAGCAGTACTTC. Amino acids: CASSESTLGAAYEQYF.

At least ten counts were recorded for this clone. This chain joins TRBV2 and TRBJ2-1; 8 bases line up with TRBD2. Germline V CDR1 and CDR2: SNHLY, FYNNEI. The length of the CDR3 is 15 residues. J gave up 5 bases and V 6 bases, and 9 bases lay outside the gene matches. The DNA for the CDR3 is TGTGCCAGCAGCGCTGCGGGAGGAGGGAACAATGAGCAGTTCTTC. Protein product: CASSAAGGGNNEQFF. Full variable domain (missing parts from reference TRBV2 and TRBJ2-1): EPEVTQTPSHQVTQMGQEVILRCVPISNHLYFYWYRQILGQKVEFLVSFYNNEISEKSEIFDDQFSVERPDGSNFTLKIRSTKLEDSAMYFCASSAAGGGNNEQFFGPGTRLTVL.

This clone has more than one count but fewer than ten. This chain links TRBV6-1 with TRBJ2-2; D tentatively reads TRBD1 or TRBD2 (5 bases each). Trimming stripped 6 bases from V and 1 base from J, with 21 bases between. The CDR3 sequence is 18 residues long. The germline CDR1 and CDR2 sequences are MNHNS and SASEGT. CDR3 nucleotide sequence: TGTGCCAGCAGCGACCCAGAAACCGGGACGGAGAACACCGGGGAGCTGTTTTTT. This gives the protein CASSDPETGTENTGELFF.

This clone was recorded many times. The chain is built from TRBV19 and TRBJ1-2; no definite D call. Trimming cost V 4 bases and J 5 bases, with 11 bases left between them. Germline values: CDR1 LNHDA, CDR2 SQIVND (reference sequence). This CDR3 spans 13 amino acids. CDR3 nucleotide sequence: TGTGCCAGTAGTACCGGGAGAAAGTATGGCTACACCTTC. It yields the protein CASSTGRKYGYTF.

This clone was counted many times. CDR3 nucleotide sequence: TGTGCCAGCAGTCAGCGACAGGAATCTTGGGAGACCCAGTACTTC. This codes for CASSQRQESWETQYF. The V call is TRBV25-1, the J call TRBJ2-5; possibly TRBD1 for D (6 bases). Germline V gene data show CDR1 as MGHDK and CDR2 as SYGVNS. The CDR3 is 15 amino acids. Trimming removed 5 bases at V and 5 bases at J, with 18 bases between.

The V gene is TRBV7-3, the J gene TRBJ1-2; D is perhaps TRBD1 (5 bases). V dropped 5 bases and J dropped 7 bases, with 17 bases sitting between them. CDR3 length: 14 residues. Looked up from germline, CDR1 is SGHTA and CDR2 is FQGTGA. The CDR3 is CASSPVPGQGGYTF. DNA of the CDR3: TGTGCCAGCAGCCCCGTTCCGGGGCAGGGTGGCTACACCTTC.

This clone was found many times. J is TRBJ1-4 and V is TRBV20-1; 9 bases align to TRBD1. CDR1 and CDR2 (germline): DFQATT, SNEGSKA (reference sequence). With V trimmed by 1 base and J by 4 bases, 1 base remained unmatched. The CDR3 sequence is 14 residues long. CDR3 in DNA: TGCAGTGCTAGAGGGGACAGGGTTAATGAAAAACTGTTTTTT. This codes for CSARGDRVNEKLFF.

This clone was recorded at least ten times. The V call is TRBV9, the J call TRBJ1-1; 9 bases agree with TRBD1. The germline V gene encodes CDR1 SGDLS and CDR2 YYNGEE. With V trimmed by 4 bases and J by 4 bases, 8 bases remained unmatched. The length of the CDR3 is 15 residues. The chain's CDR3 is CASSPTGGMSTEAFF. CDR3 nucleotide sequence: TGTGCCAGCAGCCCGACAGGGGGAATGAGCACTGAAGCTTTCTTT.

Worth noting for this clone: At one end the junction does not follow the germline gene, possibly because of a read error. The V gene is TRBV7-9, the J gene TRBJ2-2, with no clear D. Germline V gene data show CDR1 as SEHNR and CDR2 as FQNEAQ (reference sequence). CDR3 size: 14 residues. The CDR3 region is CATHGPANTAELFF. The CDR3 nucleotides are TGTGCCACCCACGGGCCAGCGAACACCGCGGAGCTGTTTTTC. Combining the CDR3 with reference TRBV7-9 and TRBJ2-2 gives the whole variable domain DTGVSQNPRHKITKRGQNVTFRCDPISEHNRLYWYRQTLGQGPEFLTYFQNEAQLEKSRLLSDRFSAERPKGSFSTLEIQRTEQGDSAMYLCATHGPANTAELFFGEGSRLTVL.

This clone was seen ten or more times. The chain is built from TRBV24-1 and TRBJ2-1; D gene uncertain. V was cut by 2 bases and J by 6 bases, with 4 bases left in between. Germline V lookup: CDR1 KGHDR, CDR2 SFDVKD. CDR3 length: 12 residues. CDR3 loop: CATSDSGNEQFF. DNA for the CDR3: TGTGCCACCAGTGATTCGGGCAATGAGCAGTTCTTC.

This clone turned up a few times. The chain joins TRBV11-3 to TRBJ2-7; D unresolved. Germline-derived CDR1 and CDR2 are SGHNT and YENEEA. Trimming shortened V by 5 bases and J by 3 bases, and 11 bases separated the two germline ends. The CDR3 length is 13 residues. The CDR3 sequence is CASSRGYGYEQYF. CDR3 sequence (DNA): TGTGCCAGCAGCCGTGGATATGGCTACGAGCAGTACTTC.

At least ten counts were recorded for this clone. This chain links TRBV9 with TRBJ2-1; D may correspond to TRBD1 or TRBD2 (6 bases each). The germline V gene encodes CDR1 SGDLS and CDR2 YYNGEE. V was pared by 4 bases and J by 1 base, with 12 bases between. The CDR3 sequence is 15 residues long. DNA of the CDR3: TGTGCCAGCAGCCCCCAAGGGGGGTCCTACAATGAGCAGTTCTTC. This gives the protein CASSPQGGSYNEQFF.

This clone was picked up many times. This chain joins TRBV6-4 and TRBJ2-3, with 8 bases identical to TRBD2. This CDR3 is built from 16 residues. The V gene end was trimmed by 2 bases and the J gene end by 0 bases; junction bases not matched to a gene: 4. From germline, CDR1 is MRHNA and CDR2 SNTAGT. The CDR3 spells CASSDLTSGSTDTQYF. Written as DNA, the CDR3 is TGTGCCAGCAGTGACCTAACTAGCGGAAGCACAGATACGCAGTATTTT.

This clone has at least ten counts. This chain links TRBV12-3 or TRBV12-4 with TRBJ1-1; D gene ambiguous. Trimming took 2 bases from V and 0 from J, leaving 7 bases between them. The CDR3 length is 14 residues. The DNA of the CDR3 is TGTGCCAGCAGTTTACGACACATGAACACTGAAGCTTTCTTT. It translates to CASSLRHMNTEAFF.

This clone came up many times. The V call is TRBV12-5, the J call TRBJ2-3; 8 positions agree with TRBD2. V lost 5 bases, J lost 1 base, and 8 bases stayed unmatched. Germline V gene data show CDR1 as LGHNT and CDR2 as FRNRAP. CDR3 length: 16 amino acids. The CDR3 coding sequence is TGTGCTAGTGGTACTACACCGGGACTAGGCACAGATACGCAGTATTTT. As protein: CASGTTPGLGTDTQYF. Complete variable domain (other parts from reference TRBV12-5 and TRBJ2-3): DARVTQTPRHKVTEMGQEVTMRCQPILGHNTVFWYRQTMMQGLELLAYFRNRAPLDDSGMPKDRFSAEMPDATLATLKIQPSEPRDSAVYFCASGTTPGLGTDTQYFGPGTRLTVL.

This clone occurred many times. The chain recombines TRBV29-1 with TRBJ2-7; 9 positions agree with TRBD2. Trimming removed 1 base from V and 4 bases from J; junction bases left unmatched: 8. CDR3 length: 15 residues. Germline CDR1 SQVTM, CDR2 ANQGSEA. Here the CDR3 DNA reads TGCAGCGTTGAAGGGGGTAGCGGGGGTGATTACGAGCAGTACTTC. Its protein product is CSVEGGSGGDYEQYF.

In its sample, this clone was seen many times. Other nucleotide sequences in the sample specify the same CDR3. The chain employs TRBV28 and TRBJ1-2; D is uncertain. V dropped 4 bases and J dropped 4 bases, with 4 bases sitting between them. Germline V CDR1 and CDR2: MDHEN, SYDVKM. CDR3 length equals 11 residues. The CDR3 region is CASSSRYGYTF. CDR3 sequence (DNA): TGTGCCAGCAGTTCACGCTATGGCTACACCTTC.